This paragraph reports one TCR beta chain. This clone was picked up one time. Its target antigen remains unknown. One base away there is no much larger clone; base qualities are not given. TCRbeta CDR3 regions were amplified from genomic DNA using the immunoSEQ Assay, a bias-controlled multiplex PCR. Per the original workflow: Within the assay, amplification of reference gene primers was used to estimate how many nucleated cells each sample contained. To quantify the absolute abundance of each unique TCRbeta CDR3 rearrangement, sequence reads were collapsed and filtered. For each sample, productive Simpson clonality was calculated as the square root of Simpson's diversity index over productive rearrangements. TCRdb obtained this table from immuneACCESS and retained in-frame rearrangements with V and J assigned. These tables miss some clones; where compared with another copy, unresolved V genes account for less than half of the shortfall, and the remainder is unexplained. That table supplies the V and J calls and clone size; D and trimming were determined from the DNA. The sample table lists some 150,000 clones, over 70% of them with a count of one. The ten largest clones represent roughly 0.52% of the sample.

Collaborating institutions collected whole blood in K2EDTA tubes following their own protocols. For TCRbeta analysis, collaborator samples were shipped as frozen whole blood, as isolated PBMCs, or as DNA extracted from either sample type. This record belongs to a study of blood T cell repertoires in COVID-19 (dated by TCRdb to 2019 to 2021). For the study in its entirety: Samples covering the acute and convalescent phases of COVID-19 were provided by collaborators in the United States, Italy and Spain. The prospective study material was composed of cDNA or gDNA derived from T cells, B-cell-depleted T cells, or PBMCs. The dataset comprised deeply sampled blood TCRbeta repertoires from subjects exposed to, actively infected with, or recovered from COVID-19. The repertoires were released in a freely available public database intended as a resource for research on the immune response to SARS-CoV-2. Samples came from the ongoing ImmuneRACE study (first 160 participants) plus 1,254 subjects from 6 global collaborators. Nearly every sample came with metadata listing a de-identified subject ID, COVID-19 status, age in years and sex. Where available, HLA class I and class II types were obtained from metadata supplied by the sample provider rather than from assay-based typing. General conclusions and limits of the study: The amount of clinical and demographic metadata varied by source and participant and was provided uncurated.

The CDR3 runs 14 amino acids, cysteine and phenylalanine included. Of all the DNA, just the CDR3 is kept, 42 bases in frame from base 1. In the germline V gene, CDR1 corresponds to SQVTM and CDR2 to ANQGSEA. V loses 6 bases of germline sequence and J loses 0 bases, and the interval between the two ends is 12 bases. Sequences were obtained from peripheral blood. This receptor was taken from a man in his 60s with acute or convalescent COVID-19. The sequence joins TRBV29-1 to TRBJ2-1, with TRBD1 perhaps the D gene, on 5 matching bases. The DNA reads TGCAGCGTAGCCAACAGGAGCTCCTACAATGAGCAGTTCTTC. This translates into CSVANRSSYNEQFF.